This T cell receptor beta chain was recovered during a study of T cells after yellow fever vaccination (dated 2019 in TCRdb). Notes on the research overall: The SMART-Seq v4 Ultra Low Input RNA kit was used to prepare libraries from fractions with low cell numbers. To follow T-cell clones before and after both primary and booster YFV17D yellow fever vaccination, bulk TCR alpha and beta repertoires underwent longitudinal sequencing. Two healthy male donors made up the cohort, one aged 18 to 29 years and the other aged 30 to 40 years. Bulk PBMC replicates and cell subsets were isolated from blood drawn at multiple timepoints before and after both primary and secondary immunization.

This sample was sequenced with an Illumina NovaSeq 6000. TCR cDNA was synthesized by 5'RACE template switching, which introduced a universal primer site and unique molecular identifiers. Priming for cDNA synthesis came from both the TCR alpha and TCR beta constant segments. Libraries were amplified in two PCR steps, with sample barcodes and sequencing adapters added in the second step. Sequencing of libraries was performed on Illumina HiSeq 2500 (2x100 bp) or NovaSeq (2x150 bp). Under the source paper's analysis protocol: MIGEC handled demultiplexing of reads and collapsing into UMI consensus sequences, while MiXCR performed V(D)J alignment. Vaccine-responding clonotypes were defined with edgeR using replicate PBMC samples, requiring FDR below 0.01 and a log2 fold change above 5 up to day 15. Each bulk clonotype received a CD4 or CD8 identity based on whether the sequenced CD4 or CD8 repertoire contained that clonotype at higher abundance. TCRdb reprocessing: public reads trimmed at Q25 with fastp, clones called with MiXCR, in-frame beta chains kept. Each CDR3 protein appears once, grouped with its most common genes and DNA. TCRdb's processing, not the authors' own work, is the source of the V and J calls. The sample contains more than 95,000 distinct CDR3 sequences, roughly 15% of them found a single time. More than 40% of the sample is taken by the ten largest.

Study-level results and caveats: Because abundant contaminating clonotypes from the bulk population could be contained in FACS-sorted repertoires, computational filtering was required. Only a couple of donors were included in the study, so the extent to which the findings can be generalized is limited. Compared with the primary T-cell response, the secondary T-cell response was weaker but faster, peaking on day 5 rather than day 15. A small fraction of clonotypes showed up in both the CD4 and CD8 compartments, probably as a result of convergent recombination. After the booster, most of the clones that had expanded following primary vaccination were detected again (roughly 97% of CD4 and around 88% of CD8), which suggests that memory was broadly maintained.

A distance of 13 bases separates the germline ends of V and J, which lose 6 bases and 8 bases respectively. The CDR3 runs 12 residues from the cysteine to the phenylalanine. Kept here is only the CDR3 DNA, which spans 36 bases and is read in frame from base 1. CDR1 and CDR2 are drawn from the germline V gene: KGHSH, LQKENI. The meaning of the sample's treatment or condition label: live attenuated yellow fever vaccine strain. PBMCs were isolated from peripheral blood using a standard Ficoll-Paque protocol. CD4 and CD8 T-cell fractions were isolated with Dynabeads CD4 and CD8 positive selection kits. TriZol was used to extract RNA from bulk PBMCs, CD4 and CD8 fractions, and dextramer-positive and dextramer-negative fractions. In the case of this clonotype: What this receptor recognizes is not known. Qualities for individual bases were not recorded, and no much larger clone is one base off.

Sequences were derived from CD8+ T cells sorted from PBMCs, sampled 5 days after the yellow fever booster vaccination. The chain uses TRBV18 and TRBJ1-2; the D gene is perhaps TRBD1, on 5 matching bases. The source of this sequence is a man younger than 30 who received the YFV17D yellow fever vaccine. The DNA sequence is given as TGTGCCAGCTCCCCGGCGGGGGACGGCTACACCTTC. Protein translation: CASSPAGDGYTF.